Each of the 2 T cell receptor beta chains below was sequenced from the same sample in a study of tumour-infiltrating T cells in Burkitt lymphoma (TCRdb year 2020). The library was obtained by the immunoSEQ multiplex PCR assay. The immuneACCESS repertoire file appears here via TCRdb, limited to in-frame rearrangements. These files lack a portion of the clones; in checked studies, under half of the deficit traces to unresolved V genes, and the cause of the others is not known. This sample is represented by 11,000 to 15,000 clones; approximately 28% of them were singletons. Roughly 6.1% of the sample is held by the ten biggest clonotypes. The source material was tumor tissue. These receptors all stem from a human donor with diffuse large B-cell lymphoma.

This clone occurred a few times. V usage is TRBV5-6 and J usage is TRBJ1-4, with no clear D. Trimming removed 0 bases from V and 6 bases from J, with 3 bases in between. There are 12 residues in the CDR3. Germline V lookup: CDR1 SGHDT, CDR2 YYEEEE. The CDR3, as DNA: TGTGCCAGCAGCTTGGGGGATGAAAAACTGTTTTTT. The encoded protein is CASSLGDEKLFF.

CDR3 nucleotides: TGTGCCAGCAGCGGACGTACCGGGACAGCCATATACCAAGAGACCCAGTACTTC. As protein: CASSGRTGTAIYQETQYF. The chain combines TRBV9 with TRBJ2-5; 7 bases are a match to TRBD1. The CDR3 contains 18 residues. With 3 bases clipped from V and 0 bases from J, the junction kept 14 bases outside the gene matches. CDR1 and CDR2 from the germline V gene are SGDLS and YYNGEE.